This entry lists 31 T cell receptor beta chains sequenced from one sample in a study of regulatory T cells in long-lasting Graves disease. Time point denoted: newly diagnosed GD, antithyroid drugs for less than 3 months. There was RNA extracted from PBMCs, and the TCR library was made from it. Libraries of TCR beta came from iRepertoire HTBI primers plus Arm-PCR of CDR3 regions. TCRdb reanalysed the multiplex PCR reads using MiXCR and keeps one entry per CDR3 protein. The table lists about 540,000 distinct CDR3 sequences, about 13% of them singletons. This same sample was also part of a study on T cells in Graves' hyperthyroidism and ophthalmopathy.

Material: peripheral blood mononuclear cells (PBMCs), obtained at new diagnosis, from a patient treated with antithyroid drugs. These TCRs come from a man younger than 45 with Graves disease.

This clonotype was recorded a few times. This chain links TRBV30 with TRBJ2-1, with D possibly TRBD2 on 5 matching bases. The CDR3 totals 16 residues. The germline V gene encodes CDR1 GTSNPN and CDR2 SVGIG (reference sequence). Trimming took off 0 bases at V and 2 bases at J, with 14 bases between the two ends. Here the CDR3 DNA reads TGTGCCTGGAGTGTAGTTGGCGGGCTCGCCTACAATGAGCAGTTCTTC. This sequence encodes CAWSVVGGLAYNEQFF.

The genes are TRBV11-2 and TRBJ1-2; TRBD1 aligns across 7 bases. The CDR3 runs to 17 residues. The germline V gene encodes CDR1 SGHAT and CDR2 FQNNGV. Germline trimming cut 4 bases from V and 8 bases from J; bases unmatched to any gene: 19. CDR3 bases: TGTGCCAGCAGCTCCTTTCTTGGAGGGGGCCTCGCCGGCGGCTACACCTTC. Residues: CASSSFLGGGLAGGYTF. The whole variable domain, filled in from reference TRBV11-2 and TRBJ1-2, reads EAGVAQSPRYKIIEKRQSVAFWCNPISGHATLYWYQQILGQGPKLLIQFQNNGVVDDSQLPKDRFSAERLKGVDSTLKIQPAKLEDSAVYLCASSSFLGGGLAGGYTFGSGTRLTVV.

The genes are TRBV11-2 and TRBJ2-1; D may be TRBD2 (6 bases). The V end lost 2 bases, the J end lost 7 bases, and 15 bases lay between the germline ends. CDR1 is SGHAT and CDR2 is FQNNGV in the germline V gene. This CDR3 contains 15 residues. CDR3 in DNA: TGTGCCAGCAGCTTACCGAGACTAGTCTTAAATGAGCAGTTCTTC. This sequence encodes CASSLPRLVLNEQFF.

In its sample, this clonotype was seen many times. The V and J genes are TRBV20-1 and TRBJ2-1, with 8 bases matching TRBD2. The CDR3 loop spans 15 amino acids. The V and J ends lost 4 bases and 3 bases, in that order; junction bases with no gene match: 8. The germline V gene encodes CDR1 DFQATT and CDR2 SNEGSKA (reference sequence). CDR3 coding DNA: TGCAGTGCTACCTCCAGCGGGAGCGGCTACAATGAGCAGTTCTTC. The encoded protein is CSATSSGSGYNEQFF.

This clonotype occurred many times. The chain employs TRBV12-3 or TRBV12-4 and TRBJ2-1; possibly TRBD1 for D (5 bases). Trimming took off 6 bases at V and 0 bases at J, with 12 bases between the two ends. CDR3 length equals 15 residues. Here the CDR3 reads CASSPRVSSYNEQFF. CDR3 in DNA: TGTGCCAGCAGCCCCAGGGTGAGCTCCTACAATGAGCAGTTCTTC.

There are many counts of this clonotype. The chain is built from TRBV27 and TRBJ1-3; no definite D call. V was trimmed by 3 bases and J by 0 bases, leaving 9 bases between them. The CDR3 is made up of 15 amino acids. Germline V gene data show CDR1 as MNHEY and CDR2 as SMNVEV (reference sequence). The CDR3 protein is CASSLRISSGNTIYF. The DNA of the CDR3 is TGTGCCAGCAGTTTGAGAATCAGCTCTGGAAACACCATATATTTT.

The chain recombines TRBV12-3 or TRBV12-4 with TRBJ2-1, with D possibly TRBD1 on 6 matching bases. Trimming removed 5 bases at V and 7 bases at J, with 9 bases between. The CDR3 covers 12 residues. CDR3 sequence (DNA): TGTGCCAGCAGTAATACAGGGAATGAGCAGTTCTTC. Protein product: CASSNTGNEQFF.

The V and J genes are TRBV5-1 and TRBJ2-7, with a weak D call TRBD2 (6 bases). Germline assignment: CDR1 SGHRS and CDR2 YFSETQ. The CDR3 has 15 residues. Trimming took 1 base from V and 2 from J, leaving 13 bases between them. CDR3 sequence (DNA): TGCGCCAGCAGCTTGCCGGGAGCTGCCACCTACGAGCAGTACTTC. Amino acid sequence: CASSLPGAATYEQYF.

In regard to this clonotype: Possible read error: a much larger clone is one base away. This chain links TRBV20-1 with TRBJ1-1, with D possibly being TRBD1 (6 bases). The CDR3 has 12 residues. Germline assignment: CDR1 DFQATT and CDR2 SNEGSKA (reference sequence). Trimming removed 6 bases from V and 4 bases from J, with 12 bases in between. For the CDR3, the DNA is TGCAGTGCCAGGACGGACAGCACTGAAGCTTTCTTT. It encodes CSARTDSTEAFF.

The chain is built from TRBV4-2 and TRBJ1-1, with D maybe TRBD1 (5 bases). The CDR3 has 15 residues. V was trimmed by 0 bases and J by 6 bases, leaving 14 bases between them. Germline loops: CDR1 LGHNA, CDR2 YNFKEQ. DNA of the CDR3: TGTGCCAGCAGCCAAGAGGGACCGAGAAACTCTGAAGCTTTCTTT. Residues: CASSQEGPRNSEAFF.

This clonotype was counted a few times. V and J are TRBV5-1 and TRBJ1-5; TRBD1 is a possible D gene (5 bases). Trimming pared 4 bases from V and 5 bases from J, leaving 13 bases between. Germline CDR1 and CDR2: SGHRS and YFSETQ. The CDR3 has 14 residues. The CDR3 protein is CASSPGREDQPQHF. The DNA for the CDR3 is TGCGCCAGCAGCCCCGGCAGGGAGGATCAGCCCCAGCATTTT.

This clonotype was recorded many times. The rearrangement links TRBV24-1 to TRBJ1-5; 7 bases are shared with TRBD1. Per germline, CDR1 KGHDR and CDR2 SFDVKD. The CDR3 loop spans 14 amino acids. The junction had 4 bases not matched to a gene; V was cut back by 4 bases and J by 5 bases. The CDR3 here is CATSENRGDQPQHF. In DNA form, the CDR3 reads TGTGCCACCAGTGAAAACAGGGGCGATCAGCCCCAGCATTTT.

This clonotype was seen many times. The chain combines TRBV20-1 with TRBJ2-7; possible D gene TRBD1, 6 bases. CDR3 size: 13 residues. V dropped 6 bases and J dropped 2 bases, with 14 bases sitting between them. CDR1 is DFQATT, CDR2 SNEGSKA, per germline (reference sequence). Here the CDR3 reads CSALTGVPYEQYF. The CDR3 DNA reads as TGCAGTGCGCTGACAGGCGTTCCCTACGAGCAGTACTTC.

This clonotype was observed a few times. This likely comes from a read error, as the CDR3 has no conserved phenylalanine or tryptophan at its end. The rearrangement uses TRBV6-1 and TRBJ2-7, with TRBD1 identical over 10 bases. The CDR3 is made up of 14 amino acids. The V gene end was trimmed by 6 bases and the J gene end by 3 bases; junction bases not matched to a gene: 5. Germline V gives CDR1 MNHNS, CDR2 SASEGT. CDR3 DNA sequence: TGTGCCAGCAGCTGGGACAGGGGAGACTACGAGCAGTACCTC. The encoded protein is CASSWDRGDYEQYL.

The chain combines TRBV6-2 or TRBV6-3 with TRBJ1-3; D is uncertain. Germline V gives CDR1 MNHEY, CDR2 SVGEGT. The CDR3 sequence is 15 residues long. Trimming pared 0 bases from V and 2 bases from J, leaving 8 bases between. CDR3 sequence: CASSYSRTAGNTIYF. The CDR3 DNA reads TGTGCCAGCAGTTACTCGAGGACTGCTGGAAACACCATATATTTT.

Many counts were recorded for this clonotype. CDR3 loop: CAISASSGRGTDTQYF. In nucleotides, the CDR3 is TGTGCCATCAGTGCATCTAGCGGGAGAGGTACAGATACGCAGTATTTT. The chain employs TRBV10-3 and TRBJ2-3; TRBD2 agrees at 10 bases. The CDR3 contains 16 residues. Trimming removed 4 bases from V and 3 bases from J; junction bases left unmatched: 7. From germline, CDR1 is ENHRY and CDR2 SYGVKD.

This clonotype was detected many times. This rearrangement joins TRBV10-3 to TRBJ2-2; D remains ambiguous. The CDR3 runs 13 residues. V lost 9 bases to trimming and J lost 4 bases, with 12 bases between them. Germline V gene sequence: CDR1 ENHRY, CDR2 SYGVKD. CDR3 nucleotides: TGTGCCATATGGGCGGAGTCCACCGGGGAGCTGTTTTTT. This translates into CAIWAESTGELFF.

The chain couples TRBV7-9 to TRBJ1-1; D gene ambiguous. The V gene lost 1 base and the J gene lost 1 base, with 16 bases spanning the gap. Germline V gene lookup returns CDR1 SEHNR and CDR2 FQNEAQ (reference sequence). This CDR3 spans 17 amino acids. CDR3 bases: TGTGCCAGCAGCTTAGGGGTAGGACTGAAGGGGAACACTGAAGCTTTCTTT. Protein product: CASSLGVGLKGNTEAFF.

This chain uses TRBV7-9 with TRBJ1-4; D remains unclear. CDR1 is SEHNR, CDR2 FQNEAQ, per germline (reference sequence). V lost 1 base and J lost 12, with 12 bases in between. CDR3 size: 13 residues. The CDR3 sequence: CASSLVPYRELFF. The CDR3 DNA reads as TGTGCCAGCAGCTTAGTCCCTTACAGAGAACTGTTTTTT.

This clonotype was counted at least ten times. V usage is TRBV28 and J usage is TRBJ1-4, with D unclear. The CDR3 sequence is 12 residues long. Per germline, CDR1 MDHEN and CDR2 SYDVKM. V lost 1 base to trimming and J lost 10 bases, with 7 bases between them. CDR3 in amino acids: CASSLSRGKLFF. CDR3 sequence (DNA): TGTGCCAGCAGTTTATCCCGAGGAAAACTGTTTTTT.

The chain recombines TRBV29-1 with TRBJ2-4, with TRBD1 as a possible D gene (6 bases). Germline CDR1 reads SQVTM; CDR2 reads ANQGSEA. V dropped 7 bases and J dropped 5 bases, with 18 bases sitting between them. The CDR3 is 14 amino acids. In DNA, the CDR3 is TGCAGCGCCCTGACAGGACGCAGGGAAAACATTCAGTACTTC. As protein: CSALTGRRENIQYF.

This clonotype turned up a few times. The chain carries TRBV6-1 and TRBJ1-6; 7 bases map to TRBD1. The CDR3 loop spans 18 amino acids. Looked up from germline, CDR1 is MNHNS and CDR2 is SASEGT. The ends lost 6 bases at V and 0 bases at J; junction bases unmatched: 11. The CDR3 here is CASSLDRVGVSYNSPLHF. The CDR3 DNA is TGTGCCAGCAGCCTAGACAGGGTGGGGGTCTCCTATAATTCACCCCTCCACTTT.

The chain uses TRBV5-1 and TRBJ2-1; 9 bases match TRBD1. This CDR3 region has 15 residues. Germline V gene sequence: CDR1 SGHRS, CDR2 YFSETQ. Trimming at V came to 2 bases and at J to 7 bases, leaving 7 bases not matched to a gene. The CDR3 protein is CASSFGTGRKNEQFF. The DNA for the CDR3 is TGCGCCAGCAGCTTTGGGACAGGGAGAAAGAATGAGCAGTTCTTC.

The CDR3 DNA follows: TGTGCCTGGACCGGATTCCAGGCCGGGCGGTTCGAGCAGTACTTC. Its protein product is CAWTGFQAGRFEQYF. The chain employs TRBV30 and TRBJ2-7; no reliable D call. CDR3 length equals 15 residues. Trimming stripped 4 bases from V and 6 bases from J, with 22 bases between. Germline V lookup: CDR1 GTSNPN, CDR2 SVGIG (reference sequence).

Regarding this clonotype: This may be a read error, as it is one base from a much larger clone. The chain combines TRBV29-1 with TRBJ2-1; TRBD2 agrees at 9 bases. V lost 2 bases to trimming and J lost 8 bases; unmatched junction nucleotides: 7. The CDR3 length is 14 residues. Germline V gives CDR1 SQVTM, CDR2 ANQGSEA. In DNA form, the CDR3 reads TGCAGCGTTGAAATTAGCGGGAGTCGCTATGAGCAGTTCTTC. It yields the protein CSVEISGSRYEQFF.

This clonotype was observed at least ten times. This chain connects TRBV6-5 to TRBJ1-1; weak D call: TRBD1 (6 bases). From germline, CDR1 is MNHEY and CDR2 SVGAGI. This CDR3 contains 14 residues. Trimming took off 0 bases at V and 6 bases at J, with 11 bases between the two ends. CDR3 DNA: TGTGCCAGCAGTTACTCGCGCAGGGGCGCTGAAGCTTTCTTT. Protein product: CASSYSRRGAEAFF.

This clonotype was seen just once. A read error is possible here, since a much larger clone lies one base away. The V gene is TRBV7-8, the J gene TRBJ2-3; possibly TRBD2 for D (6 bases). The end of the DNA is better explained by TRBJ2-1, so the J call may be wrong. Germline CDR1 and CDR2: SGHVS and FQNEAQ. The CDR3 spans 15 residues. CDR3 region: CASSMEGLRDDEQFF. In nucleotides, the CDR3 is TGTGCCAGCAGCATGGAGGGACTGAGGGACGATGAGCAGTTCTTC.

This clonotype came up many times. The chain has TRBV20-1 and TRBJ2-1; D may match TRBD1 or TRBD2 (5 bases each). The CDR3 totals 13 residues. The germline V gene has CDR1 DFQATT and CDR2 SNEGSKA (reference sequence). V lost 3 bases to trimming and J lost 5 bases, with 11 bases between them. Here the CDR3 DNA reads TGCAGTGCTAGTGTGGGGACGGACAATGAGCAGTTCTTC. Translation gives CSASVGTDNEQFF.

The chain uses TRBV19 and TRBJ2-1; D possibly uses TRBD1 or TRBD2 (6 bases each). Germline V CDR1 and CDR2: LNHDA, SQIVND (reference sequence). Trimming pared 5 bases from V and 5 bases from J, leaving 19 bases between. The CDR3 runs to 16 residues. In DNA, the CDR3 is TGTGCCAGTAGTGCCCCACGGGGGCAGTTCGACAATGAGCAGTTCTTC. Its protein product is CASSAPRGQFDNEQFF.

In this sample, this clonotype turned up many times. V and J are TRBV24-1 and TRBJ2-1, with 15 bases aligning to TRBD2. V lost 3 bases and J lost 4; bases outside the gene matches: 3. The CDR3 has 17 amino acids. Germline V gene lookup returns CDR1 KGHDR and CDR2 SFDVKD. The CDR3 DNA sequence: TGTGCCACCAGTGATCCGGGACTAGCGGGAGGATACAATGAGCAGTTCTTC. Its protein product is CATSDPGLAGGYNEQFF.

V is TRBV5-1 and J is TRBJ2-1, with 9 bases fitting TRBD2. Trimming cost V 2 bases and J 10 bases; bases outside gene matches: 19. Looked up from germline, CDR1 is SGHRS and CDR2 is YFSETQ. The CDR3 has 18 amino acids. The CDR3 reads CASSLRTSADSISYEQFF. The CDR3 DNA follows: TGCGCCAGCAGCTTACGGACTAGCGCTGATAGCATCTCCTACGAGCAGTTCTTC.